This T cell receptor (beta chain) was sequenced in a study of cytomegalovirus exposure and HLA in healthy donors. At the level of the study: Among the approximately 400 genotyped donors, 81% were placed in the Caucasian-associated ancestry cluster.

The ends were cut back, 5 bases at V and 5 bases at J, with 9 bases in the middle. The germline V gene has CDR1 SEHNR and CDR2 FQNEAQ (reference sequence). The CDR3 runs to 12 residues. It was with 60 Vbeta and 13 Jbeta primers that the PCR ran. The table came from immunoSEQ multiplex PCR; TCRdb's copy has only in-frame clones and leaves some out. Of 85,000 to 90,000 clones detected, about 67% appear once; the ten largest clones hold approximately 2.1%. Study conclusions and caveats: Using the classifier, cytomegalovirus status was reportedly diagnosed with high specificity and sensitivity. Sequencing likely generated an artifact that appeared as a cluster of highly shared sequence variants. In vitro experiments confirmed that a few CMV-associated chains were specific for CMV antigens.

On this clone: As yet, its antigen is unknown.

The chain combines TRBV7-9 with TRBJ1-1; D is undetermined. The sample consisted of PBMCs. This receptor was identified in a man aged 25 to 40 in good health and CMV-seronegative. The CDR3: CASSALSTEAFF. CDR3 in DNA: TGTGCCAGCAGCGCCCTCAGTACTGAAGCTTTCTTT.